This T cell receptor beta chain was sequenced for a study of T cells after yellow fever vaccination (dated by TCRdb to 2018 to 2020). Concerning the study at large: The SMART-Seq v4 Ultra Low Input RNA kit was used to prepare libraries from fractions with low cell numbers. Blood samples were taken at several timepoints before and after primary and secondary immunization, and bulk PBMC replicates and cell subsets were isolated. The cohort comprised two healthy male donors, one aged 18 to 29 and one aged 30 to 39 years. Bulk TCR alpha and beta repertoires were sequenced longitudinally to track T-cell clones before and after primary and booster YFV17D yellow fever vaccination. General conclusions and limits of the study: A small fraction of clonotypes showed up in both the CD4 and CD8 compartments, probably as a result of convergent recombination. Compared with the primary T-cell response, the secondary T-cell response was faster but weaker, reaching its peak on day 5 rather than on day 15. Most clones expanded after primary vaccination (96% of CD4 and 88% of CD8) were re-detected after the booster, suggesting that broad memory maintenance occurred. FACS-sorted repertoires could contain abundant contaminating clonotypes from the bulk population, so computational filtering was required. Because only two donors were included in the study, the extent to which the findings can be generalized is limited.

The sample's treatment or condition, from its label and the paper: live attenuated yellow fever vaccine strain. A standard Ficoll-Paque protocol was used to isolate PBMCs from peripheral blood. CD4 and CD8 T-cell fractions were isolated with Dynabeads CD4 and CD8 positive selection kits. TriZol was used to extract RNA from bulk PBMCs, CD4 and CD8 fractions, and dextramer-positive and dextramer-negative fractions. In this sample, this clonotype turned up a few times. It lacks a known antigen. No base quality information exists; no much larger clone differs at one position. TCR cDNA was made using 5'RACE template switching, a step that added a universal primer site and unique molecular identifiers. Priming of cDNA synthesis was performed from both the TCR alpha and TCR beta constant segments. Library amplification involved two PCR steps, and the second step added sample barcodes and sequencing adapters. Sequencing of libraries was performed on Illumina HiSeq 2500 (2x100 bp) or NovaSeq (2x150 bp). Regarding the original processing steps: Reads were demultiplexed and collapsed into UMI consensus sequences with MIGEC, and V(D)J alignment was performed with MiXCR. Clonotypes responding to the vaccine were identified with edgeR on replicate PBMC samples, with the criteria of FDR below 0.01 and a log2 fold change above 5 up to day 15. CD4 or CD8 identity was assigned to each bulk clonotype according to whether the clonotype was present at higher abundance in the sequenced CD4 repertoire or the sequenced CD8 repertoire. TCRdb took the public reads, trimmed them with fastp at Q25, ran MiXCR for clone calling and kept in-frame beta chains. Every entry covers one CDR3 protein and lists the most common genes and DNA from its rows. The V and J calls were not made by the authors but by TCRdb's processing. The sample records approximately 160,000 distinct CDR3 sequences, about 6% of which are singletons. The ten top clones hold roughly 3% of the sample.

The junction carries 11 bases between V and J, which are trimmed by 4 bases and 6 bases respectively. CDR1 and CDR2, looked up from the germline V gene (reference sequence), are SGHKS and YYEKEE. The CDR3 spans 13 residues, from the cysteine through the phenylalanine. The CDR3 DNA has 39 bases and is translated from base 1. The chain employs TRBV5-5 and TRBJ1-5; the D segment cannot be called with confidence. This clonotype was obtained from a man younger than 35 who received the YFV17D yellow fever vaccine. The sample was CD4+ T cells sorted from PBMCs, taken on the day of the first yellow fever vaccination. This receptor has the CDR3 CASSQTDGQPQHF. The DNA sequence is TGTGCCAGCAGCCAAACGGACGGTCAGCCCCAGCATTTT.